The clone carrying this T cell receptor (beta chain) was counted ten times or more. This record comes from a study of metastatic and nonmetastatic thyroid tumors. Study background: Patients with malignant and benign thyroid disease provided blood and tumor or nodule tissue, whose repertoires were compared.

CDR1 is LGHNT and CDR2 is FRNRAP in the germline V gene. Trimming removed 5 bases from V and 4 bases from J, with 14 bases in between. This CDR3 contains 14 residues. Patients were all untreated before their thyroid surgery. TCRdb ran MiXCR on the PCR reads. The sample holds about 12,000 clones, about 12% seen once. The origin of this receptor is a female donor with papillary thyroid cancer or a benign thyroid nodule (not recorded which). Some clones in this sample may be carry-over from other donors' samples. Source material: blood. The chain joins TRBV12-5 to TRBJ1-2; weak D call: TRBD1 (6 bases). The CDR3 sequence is CASGTDRGSYGYTF. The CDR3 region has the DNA TGTGCTAGTGGTACGGACAGAGGGTCCTATGGCTACACCTTC.